This T cell receptor beta chain was identified during a study of T-cell reconstitution after alpha-beta-depleted transplantation in children. Unique molecular identifiers featured in how the TCRbeta library was prepared. In TCRdb, the PCR reads were re-called with MiXCR into one record per CDR3 protein. The table lists 150,000 to 250,000 distinct CDR3 sequences, around 5.9% of them singletons. This clonotype appeared many times. What it binds is unknown. Study-wide findings and caveats: Newly produced T cells mostly accounted for T-cell counts and diversity one year post-transplant.

This CDR3 is built from 13 residues. Trimming stripped 1 base from V and 6 bases from J, with 9 bases between. Germline CDR1 and CDR2: SGHRS and YFSETQ. The genes are TRBV5-1 and TRBJ2-3; TRBD1 is a possible D gene (5 bases). Here the sequenced sample was PBMCs, taken before TCRalphabeta/CD19-depleted stem cell transplant. The sequence was collected from a girl under three years old with combined immunodeficiency, due to receive a stem cell transplant. The CDR3 DNA follows: TGCGCCAGCAGCTTGTTGGACACCGATACGCAGTATTTT. Protein: CASSLLDTDTQYF. Combining the CDR3 with reference TRBV5-1 and TRBJ2-3 gives the whole variable domain KAGVTQTPRYLIKTRGQQVTLSCSPISGHRSVSWYQQTPGQGLQFLFEYFSETQRNKGNFPGRFSGRQFSNSRSEMNVSTLELGDSALYLCASSLLDTDTQYFGPGTRLTVL.